This TCR beta chain was captured in a study of T cells after yellow fever vaccination. At the level of the study: Low-cell-number fractions underwent preparation using SMART-Seq v4 Ultra Low Input. Overall study findings and caveats: Subsequent to the booster, the majority of primary-vaccination clones reappeared (around 97% CD4, roughly 90% CD8). FACS-sorted repertoires could harbor abundant contaminating bulk-population clonotypes.

Template switching with 5'RACE generated the TCR cDNA and added a universal primer site and UMIs. Each CDR3 protein is one row after TCRdb ran MiXCR on the 5' RACE reads. The table has 550,000 to 750,000 distinct CDR3 sequences, approximately 15% seen once. Worth noting for this clonotype: Antigen unknown.

The CDR3 is 17 amino acids. The germline gives CDR1 LGHNA, CDR2 YNFKEQ. J gave up 5 bases and V 1 base, and 11 bases lay outside the gene matches. The J gene is TRBJ2-3, the V gene TRBV4-2, with 8 positions matching TRBD2. Sequencing was performed on PBMCs, taken on the day of the yellow fever booster vaccination. This TCR derives from a man aged 30 to 39 who received the YFV17D yellow fever vaccine. As DNA, the CDR3 is TGTGCCAGCAGCCAAGGAGGGAGCGGGGGCACGCAAGATACGCAGTATTTT. It encodes CASSQGGSGGTQDTQYF.